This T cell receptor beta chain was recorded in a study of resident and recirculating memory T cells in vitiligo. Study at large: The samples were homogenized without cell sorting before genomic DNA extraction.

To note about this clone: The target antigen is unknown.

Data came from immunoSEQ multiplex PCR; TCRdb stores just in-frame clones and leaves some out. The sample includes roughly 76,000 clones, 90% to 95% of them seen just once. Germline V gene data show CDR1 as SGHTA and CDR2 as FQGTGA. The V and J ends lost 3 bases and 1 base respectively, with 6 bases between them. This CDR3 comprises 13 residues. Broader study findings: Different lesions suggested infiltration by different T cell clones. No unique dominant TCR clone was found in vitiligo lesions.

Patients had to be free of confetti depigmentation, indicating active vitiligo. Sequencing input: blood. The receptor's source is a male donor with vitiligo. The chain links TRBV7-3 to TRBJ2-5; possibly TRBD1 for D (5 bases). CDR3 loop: CASSLGPQETQYF. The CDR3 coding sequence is TGTGCCAGCAGCTTGGGGCCCCAAGAGACCCAGTACTTC.